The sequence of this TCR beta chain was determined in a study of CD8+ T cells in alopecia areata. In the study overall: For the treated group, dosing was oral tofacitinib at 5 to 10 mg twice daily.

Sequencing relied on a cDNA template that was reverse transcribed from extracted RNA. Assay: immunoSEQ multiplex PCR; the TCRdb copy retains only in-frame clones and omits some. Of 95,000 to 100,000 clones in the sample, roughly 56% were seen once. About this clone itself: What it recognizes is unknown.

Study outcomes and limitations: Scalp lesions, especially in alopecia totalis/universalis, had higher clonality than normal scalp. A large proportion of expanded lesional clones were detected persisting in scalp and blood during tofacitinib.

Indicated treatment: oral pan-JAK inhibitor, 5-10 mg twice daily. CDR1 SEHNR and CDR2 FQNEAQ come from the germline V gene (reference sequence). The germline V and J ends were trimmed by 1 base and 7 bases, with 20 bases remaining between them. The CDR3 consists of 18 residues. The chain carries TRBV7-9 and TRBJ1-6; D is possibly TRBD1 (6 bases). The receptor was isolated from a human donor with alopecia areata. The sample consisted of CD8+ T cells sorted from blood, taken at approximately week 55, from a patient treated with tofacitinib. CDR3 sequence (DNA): TGTGCCAGCAGCTTAGTCGGCTGGGACACATCAGGGAATTCACCCCTCCACTTT. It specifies CASSLVGWDTSGNSPLHF.